This record covers a single T cell receptor (beta chain). Its matching antigen is unknown. These data originate in a study of cytomegalovirus exposure and HLA in healthy donors. About the study: Of some 410 genotyped donors, 75% to 90% grouped in the Caucasian-associated ancestry cluster. General study findings and limits: The majority of CMV-associated TCR beta chains were reported as apparently HLA-restricted in a later analysis. An apparent linkage of common viral pathogens to several of the most significant clusters emerged in a later analysis.

V shed 2 bases and J shed 4 bases, with 9 bases lying between them. The CDR3 is made up of 14 amino acids. Germline assignment: CDR1 MNHEY and CDR2 SVGAGI. This PCR relied on a set of 60 Vbeta primers and 13 Jbeta primers. Authors' methods: In a later analysis, 80 million or so unique TCR beta chains included roughly 11 million shared by two or more donors. The data were produced by immunoSEQ multiplex PCR, yet TCRdb's version contains in-frame clones alone and is incomplete. The V and J calls and clone size come from that table; D and trimming were worked out from the DNA. Here the sample spans 150,000 to 200,000 clones, around 82% being singletons.

The TCR comes from a boy younger than 18 in good health and CMV-seronegative. The rearrangement uses TRBV6-5 and TRBJ1-3; D remains unclear. The sequenced material came from PBMCs. DNA of the CDR3: TGTGCCAGCAGTTACCTAGGTATCGGAAACACCATATATTTT. Protein sequence: CASSYLGIGNTIYF.